One sample yielded the 21 T cell receptor beta chains listed below, sequenced in a study of blood T cell repertoires in COVID-19. Measured with immunoSEQ multiplex PCR; TCRdb has only the in-frame clones, and not every one. Among about 130,000 clones listed, around four fifths were seen once. The material sequenced was peripheral blood. These TCRs come from a human donor in a cohort sampled during active COVID-19.

The V gene is TRBV30, the J gene TRBJ2-3, with D unresolved. This CDR3 contains 12 residues. Trimming pared 5 bases from V and 3 bases from J, leaving 9 bases between. From germline, CDR1 is GTSNPN and CDR2 SVGIG (reference sequence). The CDR3 DNA reads as TGTGCCTGGGCCCCTTTTACAGATACGCAGTATTTT. This sequence encodes CAWAPFTDTQYF.

This rearrangement joins TRBV6-2 or TRBV6-3 to TRBJ1-4; D possibly corresponds to TRBD1 (5 bases). Trimming shortened V by 0 bases and J by 2 bases, and 22 bases separated the two germline ends. Germline lookup yields CDR1 MNHEY and CDR2 SVGEGT. The CDR3 extends over 20 amino acids. This CDR3 is CASSYSPGRGMKLTNEKLFF. For the CDR3, the DNA is TGTGCCAGCAGTTACTCCCCCGGGAGGGGAATGAAGTTGACTAATGAAAAACTGTTTTTT.

This clone has just a few counts. The rearrangement joins TRBV19 to TRBJ1-2; 11 bases match TRBD1. Germline V gives CDR1 LNHDA, CDR2 SQIVND (reference sequence). This CDR3 spans 14 amino acids. With V trimmed by 7 bases and J by 7 bases, 8 bases remained unmatched. In DNA, the CDR3 is TGTGCCAGTAATGTAAGGACAGGGGGCCGTGGCTACACCTTC. Translation gives CASNVRTGGRGYTF.

Turning to this clone: At one end, the junction sequence differs from germline, possibly due to a read error. The rearrangement uses TRBV13 and TRBJ1-2, with TRBD1 matching 8 bases. CDR3 length: 15 amino acids. Germline loops: CDR1 PRHDT, CDR2 FYEKMQ (reference sequence). CDR3 protein: CASSLGDRVHYGYTF. The CDR3 DNA sequence: TGTGCCAGCAGCTTAGGGGACAGGGTCCACTACGGCTACACCTTC.

The CDR3 sequence: CASSVGTALQETQYF. The CDR3, as DNA: TGCGCCAGCAGCGTCGGGACAGCGCTCCAAGAGACCCAGTACTTC. J is TRBJ2-5 and V is TRBV5-1, with 7 nucleotides matching TRBD1. V lost 4 bases and J lost 1; bases outside the gene matches: 7. The germline CDR1 and CDR2 sequences are SGHRS and YFSETQ. CDR3 length: 15 residues.

The chain employs TRBV5-1 and TRBJ1-3, with TRBD1 as a possible D gene (6 bases). Germline CDR1 and CDR2: SGHRS and YFSETQ. The CDR3 is made up of 15 amino acids. The ends were cut back, 0 bases at V and 2 bases at J, with 9 bases in the middle. The chain's CDR3 is CASSLEQGPGNTIYF. CDR3 bases: TGCGCCAGCAGCTTGGAACAGGGCCCTGGAAACACCATATATTTT.

This rearrangement joins TRBV2 to TRBJ2-7, with a possible D match to TRBD2 (5 bases). Germline loops: CDR1 SNHLY, CDR2 FYNNEI. V was cut by 6 bases and J by 9 bases, with 12 bases left in between. The CDR3 covers 11 residues. CDR3 bases: TGTGCCAGCAGCGGAGGCCCCGTGCAGTACTTC. This gives the protein CASSGGPVQYF.

The J gene is TRBJ2-7, the V gene TRBV5-1, with D tentatively TRBD2 (5 bases). Germline V gene lookup returns CDR1 SGHRS and CDR2 YFSETQ. Trimming left V 0 bases short and J 6 bases short, with 13 bases between. CDR3 length: 14 residues. The CDR3 nucleotides are TGCGCCAGCAGCTTGGAAGGTTTCGCGGGCGAGCAGTACTTC. This sequence encodes CASSLEGFAGEQYF.

The rearrangement links TRBV5-4 to TRBJ1-1, with TRBD1 as a possible D gene (6 bases). The CDR3 totals 14 residues. Germline V gives CDR1 SGHNT, CDR2 YYREEE (reference sequence). Trimming shortened V by 2 bases and J by 1 base, and 9 bases separated the two germline ends. The CDR3 region has the DNA TGTGCCAGCAGCTTAGAGGGACAGAACACTGAAGCTTTCTTT. Translating it yields CASSLEGQNTEAFF.

This chain links TRBV5-5 with TRBJ2-1; D call uncertain. Germline V gene lookup returns CDR1 SGHKS and CDR2 YYEKEE (reference sequence). The ends were cut back, 1 base at V and 5 bases at J, with 10 bases in the middle. The CDR3 is 14 amino acids. CDR3 sequence: CASSLRPGNNEQFF. Here the CDR3 DNA reads TGTGCCAGCAGCTTGCGCCCGGGTAACAATGAGCAGTTCTTC.

V and J are TRBV5-1 and TRBJ1-1; TRBD1 matches 8 bases. V lost 3 bases to trimming and J lost 3 bases; unmatched junction nucleotides: 10. CDR1 and CDR2 (germline): SGHRS, YFSETQ. The CDR3 sequence is 16 residues long. The CDR3 protein is CASSYRQGIGDTEAFF. The CDR3, as DNA: TGCGCCAGCAGCTACCGACAGGGGATAGGGGACACTGAAGCTTTCTTT.

V usage is TRBV10-3 and J usage is TRBJ2-3; D is possibly TRBD2 (5 bases). Deletions cut 3 bases from V and 6 bases from J, with 25 bases between. CDR3 length equals 18 residues. CDR1 and CDR2 (germline): ENHRY, SYGVKD. Written as DNA, the CDR3 is TGTGCCATCAGTGATTCTAGGAGGTTGACCCAAGTCGGCGATACGCAGTATTTT. Translation gives CAISDSRRLTQVGDTQYF.

The rearrangement uses TRBV19 and TRBJ2-6; TRBD1 agrees at 7 bases. Losses at the gene ends were 2 bases for V and 2 bases for J; bases not matched to a gene: 3. Germline CDR1 and CDR2: LNHDA and SQIVND (reference sequence). This CDR3 region has 16 residues. The CDR3 spells CASSIFQGAGANVLTF. The CDR3 nucleotides are TGTGCCAGTAGTATATTCCAGGGGGCTGGGGCCAACGTCCTGACTTTC.

This clone has only one observation. The rearrangement uses TRBV7-6 and TRBJ2-7; TRBD1 aligns across 8 bases. There are 15 residues in the CDR3. V was pared by 6 bases and J by 1 base, with 8 bases of the junction left unmatched. Germline V CDR1 and CDR2: SGHVS, FNYEAQ. CDR3 nucleotide sequence: TGTGCCAGCAGACCCGGGACAGGTCCTTCCTACGAGCAGTACTTC. Translated: CASRPGTGPSYEQYF. The whole variable domain, remainder taken from reference TRBV7-6 and TRBJ2-7, is GAGVSQSPRYKVTKRGQDVALRCDPISGHVSLYWYRQALGQGPEFLTYFNYEAQQDKSGLPNDRFSAERPEGSISTLTIQRTEQRDSAMYRCASRPGTGPSYEQYFGPGTRLTVT.

The chain links TRBV19 to TRBJ1-2, with D unresolved. CDR1 is LNHDA and CDR2 is SQIVND in the germline V gene (reference sequence). The CDR3 is 15 amino acids. The germline V and J ends were trimmed by 7 bases and 0 bases, with 15 bases remaining between them. CDR3 residues: CASTPVGASNYGYTF. For the CDR3, the DNA is TGTGCCAGTACCCCAGTGGGAGCCTCTAACTATGGCTACACCTTC.

The chain couples TRBV30 to TRBJ1-5; possibly TRBD1 for D (5 bases). Trimming removed 0 bases at V and 5 bases at J, with 11 bases between. Germline CDR1 is GTSNPN and CDR2 is SVGIG (reference sequence). CDR3 length: 14 amino acids. The chain's CDR3 is CAWSVGEGHQPQHF. The CDR3 bases are TGTGCCTGGAGTGTAGGGGAAGGTCATCAGCCCCAGCATTTT.

The chain combines TRBV11-2 with TRBJ2-1; 7 bases align to TRBD1. Germline-derived CDR1 and CDR2 are SGHAT and FQNNGV. This CDR3 region has 15 residues. V lost 5 bases and J lost 0; bases outside the gene matches: 4. The CDR3 protein is CASSRQGSSYNEQFF. The CDR3 nucleotides are TGTGCCAGCAGCAGACAGGGAAGCTCCTACAATGAGCAGTTCTTC.

The J gene is TRBJ1-2, the V gene TRBV6-2 or TRBV6-3; TRBD1 is a possible D gene (6 bases). The V and J ends lost 0 bases and 6 bases respectively, with 14 bases between them. In germline, CDR1 is MNHEY, CDR2 SVGEGT. The CDR3 loop spans 15 amino acids. CDR3 bases: TGTGCCAGCAGTTACTCGGGGGGGCGCGGTGATGGCTACACCTTC. Protein product: CASSYSGGRGDGYTF.

The chain is built from TRBV7-2 and TRBJ2-3; the D gene is possibly TRBD2 (5 bases). V lost 4 bases, J lost 5 bases, and 16 bases lay in between. The CDR3 is 15 residues long. Germline loops: CDR1 SGHTA, CDR2 FQGNSA. The CDR3 bases are TGTGCCAGCAGCTCCAAAATCTTCGGGGTAGATACGCAGTATTTT. Its translation: CASSSKIFGVDTQYF.

The chain combines TRBV24-1 with TRBJ1-2; tentative D call: TRBD1 (6 bases). Germline CDR1 KGHDR, CDR2 SFDVKD. With 3 bases removed from V and 10 bases from J, the gap between germline ends came to 11 bases. The CDR3 sequence is 12 residues long. CDR3 residues: CATSDASGDYTF. The CDR3, as DNA: TGTGCCACCAGTGATGCCTCAGGGGACTACACCTTC.

The chain has TRBV19 and TRBJ1-4; possible D gene TRBD1, 5 bases. The CDR3 consists of 16 residues. Germline V gene lookup returns CDR1 LNHDA and CDR2 SQIVND (reference sequence). Trimming stripped 1 base from V and 0 bases from J, with 9 bases between. DNA of the CDR3: TGTGCCAGTAGTATAGGCGGGGGTACAACTAATGAAAAACTGTTTTTT. Translating gives CASSIGGGTTNEKLFF.